The 29 T cell receptor beta chains presented below share a single source sample, sequenced in a study of T cell repertoires in urothelial bladder cancer. Produced via immunoSEQ multiplex PCR; TCRdb's table is partial and in-frame only. The profile shows roughly 11,000 clones, about 64% of them singletons. Sequencing was performed on tumor-infiltrating cells from bladder cancer. Receptors originate from a human donor with a benign inflammatory bladder lesion.

The J gene is TRBJ2-3, the V gene TRBV30; TRBD2 agrees at 7 bases. This CDR3 contains 15 residues. V lost 0 bases and J lost 1; bases outside the gene matches: 4. The germline gives CDR1 GTSNPN, CDR2 SVGIG (reference sequence). The CDR3 region is CAWSVPSGGTDTQYF. CDR3 nucleotides: TGTGCCTGGAGTGTACCTAGCGGAGGCACAGATACGCAGTATTTT. Using reference TRBV30 and TRBJ2-3 for the parts outside the CDR3, the full variable domain is SQTIHQWPATLVQPVGSPLSLECTVEGTSNPNLYWYRQAAGRGLQLLFYSVGIGQISSEVPQNLSASRPQDRQFILSSKKLLLSDSGFYLCAWSVPSGGTDTQYFGPGTRLTVL.

This rearrangement joins TRBV18 to TRBJ2-1, with TRBD1 identical over 9 bases. The CDR3 consists of 15 residues. From germline, CDR1 is KGHSH and CDR2 LQKENI. With 3 bases clipped from V and 7 bases from J, the junction kept 7 bases outside the gene matches. The CDR3 bases are TGTGCCAGCTCACCGAACTTAGGACAGGGGAATGAGCAGTTCTTC. It is translated as CASSPNLGQGNEQFF.

The V call is TRBV12-5, the J call TRBJ1-5; D is ambiguous. The CDR3 totals 15 residues. The germline V gene has CDR1 LGHNT and CDR2 FRNRAP. The V gene lost 0 bases and the J gene lost 2 bases, with 8 bases spanning the gap. The DNA of the CDR3 is TGTGCTAGTGGTTTGGTACCAGAAGGCAATCAGCCCCAGCATTTT. This encodes CASGLVPEGNQPQHF.

The genes are TRBV2 and TRBJ2-2; possibly TRBD1 or TRBD2 for D (6 bases each). Germline V CDR1 and CDR2: SNHLY, FYNNEI. The CDR3 runs 14 residues. Between the trimmed V and J ends, which lost 9 bases and 2 bases, there was a span of 13 bases. The CDR3 protein is CASVTGANTGELFF. The CDR3 DNA reads TGTGCCAGTGTGACGGGGGCTAACACCGGGGAGCTGTTTTTT.

The sample holds a few counts of this clone. The V call is TRBV7-9, the J call TRBJ2-3; D may be TRBD2 (6 bases). The V gene lost 8 bases and the J gene lost 5 bases, with 11 bases spanning the gap. The CDR3 has 12 amino acids. Germline CDR1 and CDR2: SEHNR and FQNEAQ (reference sequence). The CDR3, as DNA: TGTGCCAGCTCCTGGAGGGGAGATACGCAGTATTTT. It is translated as CASSWRGDTQYF. Full variable domain (remainder filled in from reference TRBV7-9 and TRBJ2-3): DTGVSQNPRHKITKRGQNVTFRCDPISEHNRLYWYRQTLGQGPEFLTYFQNEAQLEKSRLLSDRFSAERPKGSFSTLEIQRTEQGDSAMYLCASSWRGDTQYFGPGTRLTVL.

J is TRBJ2-7 and V is TRBV10-3; 8 nucleotides agree with TRBD2. This CDR3 spans 15 amino acids. Germline V CDR1 and CDR2: ENHRY, SYGVKD. V lost 2 bases, J lost 3 bases, and 6 bases stayed unmatched. CDR3 residues: CAISEGLAKNYEQYF. The DNA for the CDR3 is TGTGCCATCAGTGAGGGACTAGCTAAGAACTACGAGCAGTACTTC.

V is TRBV6-6 and J is TRBJ1-5, with D unclear. This CDR3 has 12 amino acids. Between the trimmed V and J ends, which lost 4 bases and 3 bases, there was a span of 4 bases. In germline, CDR1 is MNHNY, CDR2 SVGAGI (reference sequence). CDR3 amino acids: CASSLDNQPQHF. In nucleotides, the CDR3 is TGTGCCAGCAGTTTGGACAATCAGCCCCAGCATTTT.

The gene calls are TRBV10-3 and TRBJ1-2; D remains unclear. The CDR3 spans 14 residues. From germline, CDR1 is ENHRY and CDR2 SYGVKD. Deletions cut 2 bases from V and 2 bases from J, with 9 bases between. The CDR3, as DNA: TGTGCCATCAGTGAGGTGGAGGCGAACTATGGCTACACCTTC. Translating it yields CAISEVEANYGYTF.

The V call is TRBV5-4, the J call TRBJ2-3; 10 bases agree with TRBD2. Trimming cost V 4 bases and J 2 bases; bases outside gene matches: 7. The germline gives CDR1 SGHNT, CDR2 YYREEE (reference sequence). This CDR3 comprises 16 residues. The CDR3 reads CASSDSGGGFTDTQYF. The CDR3, as DNA: TGTGCCAGCAGCGACAGCGGGGGGGGCTTCACAGATACGCAGTATTTT.

The gene calls are TRBV6-1 and TRBJ2-7; D gene unclear. V was clipped by 7 bases and J by 0 bases, with 13 bases between them. CDR3 length equals 14 residues. Germline assignment: CDR1 MNHNS and CDR2 SASEGT. The CDR3 here is CASTGGWSSYEQYF. The CDR3 DNA follows: TGTGCCAGCACCGGTGGGTGGAGCTCCTACGAGCAGTACTTC.

The chain employs TRBV4-2 and TRBJ2-7, with D possibly being TRBD1 (6 bases). The V and J ends lost 0 bases and 1 base respectively, with 16 bases between them. The CDR3 sequence is 17 residues long. The germline CDR1 and CDR2 sequences are LGHNA and YNFKEQ. The CDR3 region has the DNA TGTGCCAGCAGCCAAGAGGGGATGGACAGAGGATCCTACGAGCAGTACTTC. As protein: CASSQEGMDRGSYEQYF.

The genes are TRBV18 and TRBJ2-7, with D perhaps given as TRBD1 or TRBD2 (6 bases each). This CDR3 contains 13 residues. Germline CDR1 is KGHSH and CDR2 is LQKENI. Trimming left V 5 bases short and J 8 bases short, with 16 bases between. The DNA for the CDR3 is TGTGCCAGCTCAGAAGACGGGGGCTCGAAGCAGTACTTC. It yields the protein CASSEDGGSKQYF. The whole variable domain, remainder taken from reference TRBV18 and TRBJ2-7, is NAGVMQNPRHLVRRRGQEARLRCSPMKGHSHVYWYRQLPEEGLKFMVYLQKENIIDESGMPKERFSAEFPKEGPSILRIQQVVRGDSAAYFCASSEDGGSKQYFGPGTRLTVT.

This chain joins TRBV9 and TRBJ1-6, with D uncertain. CDR1 is SGDLS, CDR2 YYNGEE, per germline. V lost 0 bases, J lost 10 bases, and 14 bases lay in between. The CDR3 extends over 15 amino acids. The DNA for the CDR3 is TGTGCCAGCAGCGTAGGCGGGAGGCTTCAATCACCCCTCCACTTT. Residues: CASSVGGRLQSPLHF.

The gene calls are TRBV5-1 and TRBJ1-2; no reliable D call. The CDR3 consists of 14 residues. Trimming took off 0 bases at V and 4 bases at J, with 10 bases between the two ends. Looked up from germline, CDR1 is SGHRS and CDR2 is YFSETQ. The CDR3 spells CASSLVGEGYGYTF. The CDR3 DNA reads as TGCGCCAGCAGCTTGGTCGGGGAGGGCTATGGCTACACCTTC.

The chain carries TRBV12-5 and TRBJ1-2; perhaps TRBD1 as D (5 bases). The ends were cut back, 3 bases at V and 5 bases at J, with 16 bases in the middle. The CDR3 sequence is 15 residues long. Germline CDR1 is LGHNT and CDR2 is FRNRAP. The DNA of the CDR3 is TGTGCTAGTGGTTTCCGGACCGCGGGGGGTTATGGCTACACCTTC. This codes for CASGFRTAGGYGYTF.

This clone was seen only a few times. The chain employs TRBV13 and TRBJ1-1; D remains unclear. Trimming removed 2 bases at V and 4 bases at J, with 5 bases between. Germline CDR1 and CDR2: PRHDT and FYEKMQ (reference sequence). The CDR3 totals 12 residues. The CDR3 protein is CASSLTLTEAFF. As DNA, the CDR3 is TGTGCCAGCAGCTTAACCCTCACTGAAGCTTTCTTT.

This sequence joins TRBV15 and TRBJ2-5; possible D gene TRBD2, 7 bases. The CDR3 sequence is 13 residues long. V lost 3 bases and J 5 bases, leaving 10 bases between the germline ends. Germline lookup yields CDR1 LNHNV and CDR2 YYDKDF (reference sequence). Here the CDR3 DNA reads TGTGCCACCAGCAGGGGGGGGCTGGAGACCCAGTACTTC. Amino acids: CATSRGGLETQYF.

The rearrangement links TRBV5-1 to TRBJ1-5, with a possible D match to TRBD1 (5 bases). CDR1 is SGHRS, CDR2 YFSETQ, per germline. V lost 0 bases and J 8 bases, leaving 18 bases between the germline ends. The CDR3 loop spans 16 amino acids. CDR3 region: CASSLGSMGQGEPQHF. DNA of the CDR3: TGCGCCAGCAGCTTGGGGTCGATGGGTCAAGGGGAGCCCCAGCATTTT.

There are a few counts of this clone. The rearrangement links TRBV30 to TRBJ1-1; D is possibly TRBD1 (6 bases). The CDR3 runs to 13 residues. Trimming shortened V by 4 bases and J by 11 bases, and 20 bases separated the two germline ends. Germline values: CDR1 GTSNPN, CDR2 SVGIG (reference sequence). The CDR3, as DNA: TGTGCCTGGACCGGGACCAGGAGGACAGCGGCTTTCTTT. Translation: CAWTGTRRTAAFF.

The chain uses TRBV27 and TRBJ1-4, with D perhaps TRBD1 (5 bases). The V end lost 0 bases, the J end lost 8 bases, and 7 bases lay between the germline ends. Germline CDR1 reads MNHEY; CDR2 reads SMNVEV (reference sequence). This CDR3 spans 13 amino acids. CDR3 nucleotides: TGTGCCAGCAGTTTATCCCGGGGCGAAAAACTGTTTTTT. Residues: CASSLSRGEKLFF.

The genes are TRBV29-1 and TRBJ1-1, with TRBD1 as a possible D gene (6 bases). The CDR3 contains 13 residues. Germline-derived CDR1 and CDR2 are SQVTM and ANQGSEA. V was trimmed by 6 bases and J by 3 bases, leaving 14 bases between them. CDR3 loop: CSVERGRDTEAFF. In DNA, the CDR3 is TGCAGCGTGGAAAGGGGGAGGGACACTGAAGCTTTCTTT. The whole variable domain, remainder taken from reference TRBV29-1 and TRBJ1-1, is SAVISQKPSRDICQRGTSLTIQCQVDSQVTMMFWYRQQPGQSLTLIATANQGSEATYESGFVIDKFPISRPNLTFSTLTVSNMSPEDSSIYLCSVERGRDTEAFFGQGTRLTVV.

The CDR3 protein is CASSPRPATEAFF. CDR3 in DNA: TGTGCCAGCAGTCCTCGGCCCGCCACTGAAGCTTTCTTT. This chain uses TRBV6-1 with TRBJ1-1; D uncertain. The V gene's germline CDR1 is MNHNS and CDR2 SASEGT. This CDR3 is built from 13 residues. Trimming shortened V by 5 bases and J by 4 bases, and 11 bases separated the two germline ends.

This clone was counted only a few times. The chain is built from TRBV2 and TRBJ2-1, with D unresolved. Trimming removed 3 bases from V and 9 bases from J, with 6 bases in between. This CDR3 comprises 11 residues. Germline loops: CDR1 SNHLY, CDR2 FYNNEI. The CDR3 here is CASSEKSEQFF. DNA of the CDR3: TGTGCCAGCAGTGAGAAGAGTGAGCAGTTCTTC.

This chain joins TRBV5-1 and TRBJ2-7, with TRBD1 matching 9 bases. The CDR3 has 14 amino acids. Germline-derived CDR1 and CDR2 are SGHRS and YFSETQ. V lost 4 bases to trimming and J lost 5 bases; unmatched junction nucleotides: 7. The CDR3 coding sequence is TGCGCCAGCAGCGTGGGACAGGGATACGACGAGCAGTACTTC. Translated, it gives CASSVGQGYDEQYF.

This clone was seen a handful of times. The chain employs TRBV5-4 and TRBJ1-1, with D unclear. CDR3 length equals 14 residues. CDR1 is SGHNT, CDR2 YYREEE, per germline (reference sequence). Trimming removed 3 bases at V and 6 bases at J, with 15 bases between. CDR3 sequence reads: CASSSRRILAEAFF. The CDR3 DNA follows: TGTGCCAGCAGCTCCAGACGTATTCTGGCTGAAGCTTTCTTT.

V usage is TRBV20-1 and J usage is TRBJ2-3, with TRBD2 identical over 8 bases. The CDR3 is 9 residues long. Per the germline V gene, CDR1 is DFQATT and CDR2 is SNEGSKA (reference sequence). The junction had 4 bases not matched to a gene; V was cut back by 8 bases and J by 12 bases. CDR3 bases: TGCAGTACAAGCGGGGGCCAGTATTTT. Residues: CSTSGGQYF.

The J gene is TRBJ1-1, the V gene TRBV5-6; D unresolved. Trimming took 4 bases from V and 4 from J, leaving 11 bases between them. Germline CDR1 reads SGHDT; CDR2 reads YYEEEE. This CDR3 contains 13 residues. The CDR3 DNA reads TGTGCCAGCAGCCGACGGGCAGGCACTGAAGCTTTCTTT. It specifies CASSRRAGTEAFF.

This clone was seen a few times. V gene TRBV5-4 combines with J gene TRBJ1-6; 7 nucleotides match TRBD1. Unmatched junction bases numbered 5, after V lost 4 bases and J lost 7 bases. CDR1 is SGHNT and CDR2 is YYREEE in the germline V gene (reference sequence). CDR3 size: 14 residues. The CDR3 DNA follows: TGTGCCAGCAGCCGACAGGGTAGGAATTCACCCCTCCACTTT. Translation gives CASSRQGRNSPLHF.

DNA for the CDR3: TGTGCCAGCTCACCAAATAACGCCCCGACACGAAACTATGGCTACACCTTC. Translation: CASSPNNAPTRNYGYTF. This chain joins TRBV18 and TRBJ1-2; D uncertain. V lost 2 bases to trimming and J lost 2 bases, with 18 bases between them. Germline CDR1 and CDR2: KGHSH and LQKENI. This CDR3 has 17 residues.